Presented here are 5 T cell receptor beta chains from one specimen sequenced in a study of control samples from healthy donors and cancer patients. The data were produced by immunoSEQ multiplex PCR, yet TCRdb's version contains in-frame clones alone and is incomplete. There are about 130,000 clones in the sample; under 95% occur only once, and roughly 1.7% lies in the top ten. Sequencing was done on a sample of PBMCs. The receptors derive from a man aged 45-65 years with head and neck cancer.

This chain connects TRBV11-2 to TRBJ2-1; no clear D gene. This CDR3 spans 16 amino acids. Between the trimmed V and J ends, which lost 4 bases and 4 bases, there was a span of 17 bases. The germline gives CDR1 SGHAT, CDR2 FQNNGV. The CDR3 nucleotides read TGTGCCAGCAGCTCGTGGGCCCTGGGCGATTACAATGAGCAGTTCTTC. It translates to CASSSWALGDYNEQFF.

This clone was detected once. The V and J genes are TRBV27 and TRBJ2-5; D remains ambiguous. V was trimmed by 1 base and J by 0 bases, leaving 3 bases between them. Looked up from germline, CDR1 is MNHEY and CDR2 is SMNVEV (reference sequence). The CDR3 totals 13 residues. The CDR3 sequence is CASSLYNQETQYF. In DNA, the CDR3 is TGTGCCAGCAGTTTATACAACCAAGAGACCCAGTACTTC.

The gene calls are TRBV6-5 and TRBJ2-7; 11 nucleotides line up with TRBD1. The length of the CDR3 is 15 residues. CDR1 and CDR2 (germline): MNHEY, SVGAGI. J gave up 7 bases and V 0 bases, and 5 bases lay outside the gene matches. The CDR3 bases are TGTGCCAGCAGTTACTCGTGGACAGGGGGCCATGAGCAGTACTTC. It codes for CASSYSWTGGHEQYF.

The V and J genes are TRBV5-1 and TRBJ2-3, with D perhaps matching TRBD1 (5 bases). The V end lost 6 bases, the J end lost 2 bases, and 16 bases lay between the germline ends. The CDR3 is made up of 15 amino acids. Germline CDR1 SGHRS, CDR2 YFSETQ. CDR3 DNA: TGCGCCAGCACCTCTAGTTGGGGCACCACAGATACGCAGTATTTT. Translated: CASTSSWGTTDTQYF. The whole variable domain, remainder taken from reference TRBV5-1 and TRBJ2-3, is KAGVTQTPRYLIKTRGQQVTLSCSPISGHRSVSWYQQTPGQGLQFLFEYFSETQRNKGNFPGRFSGRQFSNSRSEMNVSTLELGDSALYLCASTSSWGTTDTQYFGPGTRLTVL.

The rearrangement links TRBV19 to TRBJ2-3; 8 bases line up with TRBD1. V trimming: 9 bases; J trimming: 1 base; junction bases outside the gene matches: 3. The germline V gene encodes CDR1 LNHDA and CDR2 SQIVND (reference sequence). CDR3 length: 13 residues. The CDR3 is CASKTGGTDTQYF. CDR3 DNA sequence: TGTGCCAGCAAGACAGGGGGCACAGATACGCAGTATTTT.